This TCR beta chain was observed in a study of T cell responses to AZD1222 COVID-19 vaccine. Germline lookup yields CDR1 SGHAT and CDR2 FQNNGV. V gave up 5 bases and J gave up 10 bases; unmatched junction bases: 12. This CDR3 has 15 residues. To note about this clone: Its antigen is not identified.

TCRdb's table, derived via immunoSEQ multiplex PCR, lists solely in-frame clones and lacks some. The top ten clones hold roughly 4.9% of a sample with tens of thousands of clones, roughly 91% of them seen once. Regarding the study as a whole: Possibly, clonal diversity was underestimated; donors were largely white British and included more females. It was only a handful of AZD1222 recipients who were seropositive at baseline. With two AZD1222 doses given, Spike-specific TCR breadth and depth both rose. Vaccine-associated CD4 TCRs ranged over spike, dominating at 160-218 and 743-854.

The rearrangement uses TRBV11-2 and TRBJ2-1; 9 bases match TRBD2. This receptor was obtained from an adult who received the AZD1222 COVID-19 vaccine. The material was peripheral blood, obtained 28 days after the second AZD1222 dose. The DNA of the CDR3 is TGTGCCAGCAGCCGATTTAGCGGGGGCCCAGTGGAGCAGTTCTTC. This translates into CASSRFSGGPVEQFF.